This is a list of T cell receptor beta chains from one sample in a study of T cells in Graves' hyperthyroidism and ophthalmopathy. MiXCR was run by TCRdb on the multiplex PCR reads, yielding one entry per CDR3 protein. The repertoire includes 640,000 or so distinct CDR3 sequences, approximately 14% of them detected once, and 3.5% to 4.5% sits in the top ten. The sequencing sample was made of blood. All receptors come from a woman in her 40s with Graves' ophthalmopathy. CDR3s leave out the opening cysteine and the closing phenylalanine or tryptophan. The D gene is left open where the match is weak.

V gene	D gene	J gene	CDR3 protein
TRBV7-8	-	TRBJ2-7	ASSLGQPLSYEQY
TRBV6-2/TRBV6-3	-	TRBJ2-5	ASTQRGGNGLTDQETQY
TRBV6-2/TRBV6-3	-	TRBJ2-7	ASTGFYEQY
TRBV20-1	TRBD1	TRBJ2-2	SARSRDRGSANTGELF
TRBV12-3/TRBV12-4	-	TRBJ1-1	ASSTPTGSNTEAF
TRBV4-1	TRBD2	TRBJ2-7	ASSQVGRTSGRHEQY
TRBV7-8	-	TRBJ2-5	ASSLVAWGETQY
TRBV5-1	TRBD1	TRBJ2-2	ASSLETGGPGELF
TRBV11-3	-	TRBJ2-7	ASSWTGKRSYEQY
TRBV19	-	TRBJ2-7	ASSIGVGSEQY
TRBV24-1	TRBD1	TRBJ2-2	ATGTPGQGAGELF
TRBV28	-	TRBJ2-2	ASSSMVRNTGELF
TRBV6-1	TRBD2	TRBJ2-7	ASTLSGLAGVDEQY
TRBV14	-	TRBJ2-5	ASSQRRALLQETQY
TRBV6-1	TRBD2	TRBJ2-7	ASSELAGGGSYEQY
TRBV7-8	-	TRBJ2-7	ASSVRPTYEQY
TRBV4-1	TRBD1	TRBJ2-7	ASSQALTGGEQY
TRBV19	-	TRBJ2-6	ASSPGRRNPTSGANVLT
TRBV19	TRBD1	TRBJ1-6	ASSTARQGGTSPLH
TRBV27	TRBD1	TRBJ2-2	ASSLLLQGTGELF
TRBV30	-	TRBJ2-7	AWSQSGHEQY
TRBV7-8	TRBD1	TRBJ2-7	ASSLDRNGYEQY
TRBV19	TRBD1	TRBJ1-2	ASSPAPGQGVGYT
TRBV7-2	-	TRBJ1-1	ASSSAPLLGDTEAF
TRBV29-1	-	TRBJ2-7	SVEFGTVGVTGRSSYEQY
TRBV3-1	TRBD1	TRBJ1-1	ASSTGTVTEAF
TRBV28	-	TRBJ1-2	ASISGGAGGYT
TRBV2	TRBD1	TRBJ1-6	ASRSQGPRYNSPLH
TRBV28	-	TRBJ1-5	ASESSNQPQH
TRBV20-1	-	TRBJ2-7	SAMARAYEQY
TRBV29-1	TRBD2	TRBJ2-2	SVEEGSGPGELF
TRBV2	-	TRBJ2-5	ASSERQRGETQY
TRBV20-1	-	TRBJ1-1	SARPNHRTEAF
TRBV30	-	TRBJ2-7	AWTPPGLPYEQY
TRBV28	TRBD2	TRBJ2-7	ASSFRGTSGLYEQY
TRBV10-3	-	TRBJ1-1	AIRGGSNTEAF
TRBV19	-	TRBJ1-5	ASRESGRSNQPQH
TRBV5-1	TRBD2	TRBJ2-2	ASTAGTSGYTGELF
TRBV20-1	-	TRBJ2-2	SARGTGAGELF
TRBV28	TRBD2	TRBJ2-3	ASSHTSGMSTDTQY
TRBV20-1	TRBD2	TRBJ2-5	SAWATEWTSGRGLRETQY
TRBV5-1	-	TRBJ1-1	ASSYTGPEAF
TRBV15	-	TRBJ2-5	ATSREGGDQETQY
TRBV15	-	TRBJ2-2	ATSRDTINTGELF
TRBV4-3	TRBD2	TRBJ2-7	ASSQGTAGGTYEQY
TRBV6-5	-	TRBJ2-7	ASSYSRQVSYEQY
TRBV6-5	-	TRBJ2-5	ASSYTPGLPTETQY
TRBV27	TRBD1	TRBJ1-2	ASSLSQGALGYT
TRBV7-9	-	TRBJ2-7	ASSLAPRQDEQY
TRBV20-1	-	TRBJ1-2	SAPGVGYGYT
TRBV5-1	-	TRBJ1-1	ASSPGLFTEAF
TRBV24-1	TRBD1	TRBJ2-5	ATSDTRRQGTQETQY
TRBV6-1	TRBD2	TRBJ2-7	ASSREVRSSYEQY
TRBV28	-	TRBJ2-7	ASSLIASYEQY
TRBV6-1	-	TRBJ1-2	ASSEAKGNYGYT